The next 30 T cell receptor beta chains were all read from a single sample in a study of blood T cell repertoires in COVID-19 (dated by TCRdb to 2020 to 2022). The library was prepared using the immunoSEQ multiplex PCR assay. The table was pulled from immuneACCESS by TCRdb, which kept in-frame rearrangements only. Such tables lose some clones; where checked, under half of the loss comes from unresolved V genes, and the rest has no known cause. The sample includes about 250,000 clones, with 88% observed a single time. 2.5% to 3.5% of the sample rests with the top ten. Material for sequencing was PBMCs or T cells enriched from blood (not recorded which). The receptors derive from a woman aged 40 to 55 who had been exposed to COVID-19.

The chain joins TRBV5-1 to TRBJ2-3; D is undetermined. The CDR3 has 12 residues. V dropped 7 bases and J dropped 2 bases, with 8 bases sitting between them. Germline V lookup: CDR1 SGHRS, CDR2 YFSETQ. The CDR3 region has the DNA TGCGCCAGCTTAAGCCCCACAGATACGCAGTATTTT. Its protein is CASLSPTDTQYF.

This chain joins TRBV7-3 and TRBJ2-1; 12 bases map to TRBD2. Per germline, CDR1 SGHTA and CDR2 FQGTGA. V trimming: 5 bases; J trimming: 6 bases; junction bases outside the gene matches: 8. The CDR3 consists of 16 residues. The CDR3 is CASSTSSGRGSNEQFF. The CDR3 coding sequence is TGTGCCAGCAGCACGTCTAGCGGGAGGGGGTCCAATGAGCAGTTCTTC.

CDR3 protein: CAWRLAGVVGGELFF. CDR3 DNA: TGTGCCTGGAGACTAGCGGGGGTTGTTGGCGGGGAGCTGTTTTTT. The genes are TRBV30 and TRBJ2-2; TRBD2 matches at 11 bases. Per germline, CDR1 GTSNPN and CDR2 SVGIG (reference sequence). The V gene end was trimmed by 3 bases and the J gene end by 7 bases; junction bases not matched to a gene: 7. The CDR3 loop spans 15 amino acids.

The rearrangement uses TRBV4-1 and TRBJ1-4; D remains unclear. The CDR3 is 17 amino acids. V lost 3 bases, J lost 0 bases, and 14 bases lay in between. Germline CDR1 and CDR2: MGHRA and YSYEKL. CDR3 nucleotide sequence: TGCGCCAGCAGCCAGCCGCCACCCCGAGCAACTAATGAAAAACTGTTTTTT. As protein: CASSQPPPRATNEKLFF.

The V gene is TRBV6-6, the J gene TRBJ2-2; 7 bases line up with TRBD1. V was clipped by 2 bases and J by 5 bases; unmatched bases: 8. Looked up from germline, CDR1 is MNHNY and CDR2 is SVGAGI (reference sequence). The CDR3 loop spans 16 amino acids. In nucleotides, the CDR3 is TGTGCCAGCAGTTACGGGGACAGCCAAGGGACCGGGGAGCTGTTTTTT. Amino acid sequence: CASSYGDSQGTGELFF.

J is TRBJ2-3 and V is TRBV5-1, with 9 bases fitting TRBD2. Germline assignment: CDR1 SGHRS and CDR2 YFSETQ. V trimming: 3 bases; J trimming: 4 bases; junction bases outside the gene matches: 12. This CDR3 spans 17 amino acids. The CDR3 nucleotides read TGCGCCAGCAGCTCCGGGGCCAGCGGGGGGACCCCAGATACGCAGTATTTT. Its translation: CASSSGASGGTPDTQYF.

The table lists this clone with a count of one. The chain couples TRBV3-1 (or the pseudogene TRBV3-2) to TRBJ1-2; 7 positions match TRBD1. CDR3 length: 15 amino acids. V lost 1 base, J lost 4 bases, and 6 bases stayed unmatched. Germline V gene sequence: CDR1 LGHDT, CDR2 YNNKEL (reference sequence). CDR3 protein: CASSQAGGTAYGYTF. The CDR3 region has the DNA TGTGCCAGCAGCCAAGCTGGTGGGACAGCCTATGGCTACACCTTC.

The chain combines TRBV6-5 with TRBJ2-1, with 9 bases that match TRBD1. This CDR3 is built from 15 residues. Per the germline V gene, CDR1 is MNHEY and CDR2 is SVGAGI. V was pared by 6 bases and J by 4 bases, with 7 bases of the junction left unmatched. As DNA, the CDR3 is TGTGCCAGCAGCCCCGGGACAGGGCTTTACAATGAGCAGTTCTTC. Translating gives CASSPGTGLYNEQFF.

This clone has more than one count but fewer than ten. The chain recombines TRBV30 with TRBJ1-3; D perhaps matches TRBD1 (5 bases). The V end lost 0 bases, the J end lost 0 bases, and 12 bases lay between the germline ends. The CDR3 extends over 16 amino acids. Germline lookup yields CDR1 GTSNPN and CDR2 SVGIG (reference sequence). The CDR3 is CAWSVGSGSSGNTIYF. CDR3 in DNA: TGTGCCTGGAGTGTAGGGTCAGGGTCCTCTGGAAACACCATATATTTT.

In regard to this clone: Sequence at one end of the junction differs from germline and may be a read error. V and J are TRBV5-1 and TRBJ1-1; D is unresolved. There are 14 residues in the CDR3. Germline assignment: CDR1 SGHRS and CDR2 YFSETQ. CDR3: CASSLGGINTEAFF. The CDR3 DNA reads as TGTGCCAGCAGCTTGGGAGGGATTAACACTGAAGCTTTCTTT.

DNA for the CDR3: TGTGCCACCAGTAGGCTAGCGGGAGGGAGTGAGCAGTTCTTC. It yields the protein CATSRLAGGSEQFF. The rearrangement uses TRBV24-1 and TRBJ2-1; 12 bases align to TRBD2. The V gene end was trimmed by 6 bases and the J gene end by 9 bases; junction bases not matched to a gene: 5. Germline assignment: CDR1 KGHDR and CDR2 SFDVKD. The CDR3 sequence is 14 residues long.

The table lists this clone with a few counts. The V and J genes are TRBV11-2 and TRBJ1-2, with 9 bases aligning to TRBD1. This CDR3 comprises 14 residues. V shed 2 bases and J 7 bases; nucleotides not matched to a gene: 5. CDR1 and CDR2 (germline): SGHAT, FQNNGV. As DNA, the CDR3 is TGTGCCAGCAGCTTATCCGGGGACAGGGCTGGCTACACCTTC. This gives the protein CASSLSGDRAGYTF.

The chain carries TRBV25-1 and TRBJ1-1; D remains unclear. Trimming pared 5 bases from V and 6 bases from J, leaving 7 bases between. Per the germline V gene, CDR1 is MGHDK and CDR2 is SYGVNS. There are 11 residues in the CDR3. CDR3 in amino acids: CASSMSSEAFF. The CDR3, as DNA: TGTGCCAGCAGTATGTCGTCTGAAGCTTTCTTT.

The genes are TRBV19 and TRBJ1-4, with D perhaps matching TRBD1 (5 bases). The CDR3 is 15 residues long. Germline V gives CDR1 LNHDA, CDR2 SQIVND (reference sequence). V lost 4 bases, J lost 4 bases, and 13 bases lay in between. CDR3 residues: CASSTVGGYNEKLFF. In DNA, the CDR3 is TGTGCCAGTAGTACCGTCGGGGGATATAATGAAAAACTGTTTTTT.

The CDR3 nucleotides are TGTGCCAGCAGCGTAGACCAGGGGTACTATGGCTACACCTTC. Translating it yields CASSVDQGYYGYTF. The V call is TRBV9, the J call TRBJ1-2, with a weak D call TRBD1 (6 bases). Germline lookup yields CDR1 SGDLS and CDR2 YYNGEE. This CDR3 spans 14 amino acids. The ends were cut back, 0 bases at V and 3 bases at J, with 9 bases in the middle.

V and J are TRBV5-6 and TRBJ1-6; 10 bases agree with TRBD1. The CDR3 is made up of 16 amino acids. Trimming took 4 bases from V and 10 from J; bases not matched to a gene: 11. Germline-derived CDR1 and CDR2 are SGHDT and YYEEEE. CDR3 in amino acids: CASSPGTGALRSPLHF. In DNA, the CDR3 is TGTGCCAGCAGCCCCGGGACAGGGGCCCTACGCTCACCCCTCCACTTT.

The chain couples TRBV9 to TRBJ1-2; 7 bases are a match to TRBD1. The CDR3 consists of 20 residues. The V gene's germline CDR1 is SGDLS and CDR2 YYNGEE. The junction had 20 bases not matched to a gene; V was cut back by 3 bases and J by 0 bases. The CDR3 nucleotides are TGTGCCAGCAGCGCCGATCCTGGACAGGACCTTAATATAGCTAACTATGGCTACACCTTC. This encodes CASSADPGQDLNIANYGYTF.

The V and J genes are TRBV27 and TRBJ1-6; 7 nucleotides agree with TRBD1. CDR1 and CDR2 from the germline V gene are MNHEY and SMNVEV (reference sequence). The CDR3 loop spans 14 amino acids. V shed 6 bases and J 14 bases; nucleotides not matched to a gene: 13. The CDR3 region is CASSSLGQVLSLHF. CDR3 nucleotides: TGTGCCAGCAGCTCCTTAGGACAGGTCCTTTCCCTCCACTTT.

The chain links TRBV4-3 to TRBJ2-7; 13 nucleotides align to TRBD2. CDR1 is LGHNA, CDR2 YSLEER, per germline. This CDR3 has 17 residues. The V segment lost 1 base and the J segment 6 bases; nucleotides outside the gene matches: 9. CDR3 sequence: CASSQGLPGLAGCEQYV. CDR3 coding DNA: TGCGCCAGCAGCCAAGGATTACCGGGACTAGCGGGATGCGAGCAGTACGTC.

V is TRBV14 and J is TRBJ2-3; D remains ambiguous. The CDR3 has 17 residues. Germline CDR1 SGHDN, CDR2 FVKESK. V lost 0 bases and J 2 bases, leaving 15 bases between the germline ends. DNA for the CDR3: TGTGCCAGCAGCCAAGACGTTGCGCTCCTTAACACAGATACGCAGTATTTT. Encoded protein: CASSQDVALLNTDTQYF. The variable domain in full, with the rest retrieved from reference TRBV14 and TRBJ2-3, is EAGVTQFPSHSVIEKGQTVTLRCDPISGHDNLYWYRRVMGKEIKFLLHFVKESKQDESGMPNNRFLAERTGGTYSTLKVQPAELEDSGVYFCASSQDVALLNTDTQYFGPGTRLTVL.

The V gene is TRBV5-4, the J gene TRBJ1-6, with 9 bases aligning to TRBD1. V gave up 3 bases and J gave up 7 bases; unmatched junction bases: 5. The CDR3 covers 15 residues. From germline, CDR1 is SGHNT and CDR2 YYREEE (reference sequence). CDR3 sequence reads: CASSSSGQGNSPLHF. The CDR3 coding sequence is TGTGCCAGCAGCTCCTCCGGACAGGGGAATTCACCCCTCCACTTT.

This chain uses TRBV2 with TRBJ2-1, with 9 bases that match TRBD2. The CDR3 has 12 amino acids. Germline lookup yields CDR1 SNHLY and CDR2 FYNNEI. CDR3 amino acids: CSNAGGGNEQFF. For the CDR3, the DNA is TGTTCGAACGCGGGAGGGGGCAATGAGCAGTTCTTC.

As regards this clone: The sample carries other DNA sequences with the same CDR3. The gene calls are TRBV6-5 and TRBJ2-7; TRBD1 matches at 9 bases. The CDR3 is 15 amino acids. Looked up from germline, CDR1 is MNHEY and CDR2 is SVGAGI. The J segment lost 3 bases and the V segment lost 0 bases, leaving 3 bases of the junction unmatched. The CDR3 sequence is CASSYSGTGLYEQYF. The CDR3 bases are TGTGCCAGCAGTTACTCCGGGACAGGGCTCTACGAGCAGTACTTC.

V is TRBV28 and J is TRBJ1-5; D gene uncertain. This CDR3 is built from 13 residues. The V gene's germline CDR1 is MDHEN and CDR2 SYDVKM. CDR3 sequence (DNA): TGTTTCACCGGAGGGATGGGCAATCAGCCCCAGCATTTT. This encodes CFTGGMGNQPQHF. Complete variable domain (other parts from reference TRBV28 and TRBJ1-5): DVKVTQSSRYLVKRTGEKVFLECVQDMDHENMFWYRQDPGLGLRLIYFSYDVKMKEKGDIPEGYSVSREKKERFSLILESASTNQTSMYLCFTGGMGNQPQHFGDGTRLSIL.

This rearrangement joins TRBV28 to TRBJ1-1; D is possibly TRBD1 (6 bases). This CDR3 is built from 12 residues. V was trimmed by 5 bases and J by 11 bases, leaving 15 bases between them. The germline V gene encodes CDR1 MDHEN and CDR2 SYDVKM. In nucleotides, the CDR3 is TGTGCCAGCAGTCCTCAGGGGATAGCGGCTTTCTTT. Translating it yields CASSPQGIAAFF.

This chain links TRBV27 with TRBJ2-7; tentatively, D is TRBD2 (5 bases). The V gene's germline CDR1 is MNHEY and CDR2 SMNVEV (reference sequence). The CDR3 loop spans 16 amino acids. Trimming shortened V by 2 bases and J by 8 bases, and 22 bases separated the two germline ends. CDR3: CASSLGTPASGIKQYF. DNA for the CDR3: TGTGCCAGCAGTTTAGGCACCCCGGCGTCGGGGATCAAGCAGTACTTC.

The CDR3 sequence: CASSPGTSGYHNEQFF. The CDR3 DNA is TGTGCCAGCAGCCCAGGGACTAGCGGGTACCACAATGAGCAGTTCTTC. V gene TRBV3-1 (or the pseudogene TRBV3-2) combines with J gene TRBJ2-1; TRBD2 matches 12 bases. CDR1 LGHDT and CDR2 YNNKEL come from the germline V gene (reference sequence). The J segment lost 5 bases and the V segment lost 4 bases, leaving 6 bases of the junction unmatched. The CDR3 loop spans 16 amino acids.

The CDR3 loop is CASSSLSGGSYNEQFF. The CDR3 DNA reads as TGTGCCAGCAGCAGCCTCAGCGGGGGGTCCTACAATGAGCAGTTCTTC. The gene calls are TRBV3-1 (or the pseudogene TRBV3-2) and TRBJ2-1, with 9 bases matching TRBD2. J lost 1 base, V lost 5 bases, and 6 bases had no gene match. This CDR3 has 16 residues. Germline CDR1 and CDR2: LGHDT and YNNKEL (reference sequence).

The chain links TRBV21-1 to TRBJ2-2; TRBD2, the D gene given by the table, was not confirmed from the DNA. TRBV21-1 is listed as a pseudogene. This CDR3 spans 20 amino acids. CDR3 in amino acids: CASSKEGGSGRAPNTGELFF. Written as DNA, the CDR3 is TGTGCCAGCAGCAAAGAAGGAGGAAGCGGGAGGGCCCCGAACACCGGGGAGCTGTTTTTT.

The DNA of the CDR3 is TGTGCCAGCAGTTCCCACAGGGGTGGGGATGAAAAACTGTTTTTT. The encoded protein is CASSSHRGGDEKLFF. The chain links TRBV28 to TRBJ1-4; 7 bases match TRBD1. This CDR3 comprises 15 residues. After removal of 4 bases from V and 6 bases from J, the junction contained 8 bases not matched to a gene. Looked up from germline, CDR1 is MDHEN and CDR2 is SYDVKM.